Below are 15 T cell receptor beta chains sequenced from a single sample in a study of human T cells and chemical hapten exposure. Time point denoted: pre-sensitization, week 0. The treatment was: therapeutic diphenylcyclopropenone sensitization with weekly scalp DPC. TCRdb reanalysed the RACE reads using MiXCR and keeps one entry per CDR3 protein. The sample yields 45,000 to 60,000 distinct CDR3 sequences, about 9% seen once. Sequences were derived from whole blood, sampled in connection with sensitization to the hapten diphenylcyclopropenone (DPC). These receptors were obtained from a middle-aged woman with alopecia areata. Some clones in this sample may be carry-over from other donors' samples.

This clonotype was seen a few times. This chain joins TRBV9 and TRBJ2-7; D is unclear. The V and J ends lost 5 bases and 0 bases respectively, with 12 bases between them. The germline gives CDR1 SGDLS, CDR2 YYNGEE. The CDR3 sequence is 14 residues long. The CDR3 DNA sequence: TGTGCCAGCAGTCCTACGCGGTACTCCTACGAGCAGTACTTC. Its translation is CASSPTRYSYEQYF.

This clonotype occurred many times. The rearrangement joins TRBV7-8 to TRBJ2-1; D gene uncertain. The germline V gene has CDR1 SGHVS and CDR2 FQNEAQ. Trimming took 6 bases from V and 8 from J, leaving 14 bases between them. The CDR3 covers 13 residues. CDR3 protein: CASRSVRTDEQFF. The CDR3 bases are TGTGCCAGCAGGTCCGTCCGTACGGATGAGCAGTTCTTC.

Worth noting for this clonotype: This sequence may be a read error, since a much larger clone differs from it by one base. This rearrangement joins TRBV4-1 to TRBJ2-2; D may be TRBD1 or TRBD2 (5 bases each). Per germline, CDR1 MGHRA and CDR2 YSYEKL. The CDR3 sequence is 19 residues long. The DNA of the CDR3 is TGCGCCAGCAGCCAGGAGTCTGGGGCCTACGACAGTAACACCGGGGAGCTGCTTTTT. Protein sequence: CASSQESGAYDSNTGELLF.

This clonotype was observed many times. V gene TRBV9 combines with J gene TRBJ1-2; 8 bases line up with TRBD1. Germline V lookup: CDR1 SGDLS, CDR2 YYNGEE. This CDR3 is built from 17 residues. The V gene end was trimmed by 0 bases and the J gene end by 1 base; junction bases not matched to a gene: 8. Written as DNA, the CDR3 is TGTGCCAGCAGCGTAGGGGACAGGAGTATCCTTAACTATGGCTACACCTTC. This sequence encodes CASSVGDRSILNYGYTF.

The chain uses TRBV7-6 and TRBJ2-1, with 9 bases lining up with TRBD2. Germline assignment: CDR1 SGHVS and CDR2 FNYEAQ. This CDR3 comprises 17 residues. J gave up 7 bases and V 5 bases, and 15 bases lay outside the gene matches. The CDR3 reads CASSPQGLAGGINEQFF. DNA of the CDR3: TGTGCCAGCAGCCCCCAGGGGCTTGCGGGGGGGATAAATGAGCAGTTCTTC.

This clonotype was counted only a few times. The chain is built from TRBV4-1 and TRBJ2-7; 9 positions match TRBD1. Germline V gene lookup returns CDR1 MGHRA and CDR2 YSYEKL. Trimming took 1 base from V and 2 from J; bases not matched to a gene: 0. This CDR3 contains 14 residues. The CDR3 sequence is CASSQGQGAYEQYF. CDR3 nucleotides: TGCGCCAGCAGCCAAGGACAGGGGGCCTACGAGCAGTACTTC.

This clonotype has ten or more counts. The chain has TRBV4-1 and TRBJ1-2, with a tentative D call TRBD1 (6 bases). The CDR3 has 19 amino acids. Germline assignment: CDR1 MGHRA and CDR2 YSYEKL. Trimming took 3 bases from V and 0 from J, leaving 23 bases between them. In DNA form, the CDR3 reads TGCGCCAGCAGCCACCCCAGGGGCGGGGCGCAACGTTCTAACTATGGCTACACCTTC. Amino acids: CASSHPRGGAQRSNYGYTF.

This clonotype has at least ten counts. The chain joins TRBV20-1 to TRBJ2-7; 8 bases map to TRBD1. Trimming cost V 6 bases and J 3 bases; bases outside gene matches: 10. Germline CDR1 and CDR2: DFQATT and SNEGSKA (reference sequence). This CDR3 contains 14 residues. CDR3 coding DNA: TGCAGTGCCCTTGCCGGGACAGGAGACTACGAGCAGTACTTC. Its translation: CSALAGTGDYEQYF.

This clonotype was recorded many times. The rearrangement links TRBV7-9 to TRBJ2-2; 7 positions agree with TRBD1. CDR3 length: 17 amino acids. V gave up 1 base and J gave up 5 bases; unmatched junction bases: 10. Germline V gene lookup returns CDR1 SEHNR and CDR2 FQNEAQ (reference sequence). CDR3 region: CASSLVSGQVQTGELFF. CDR3 DNA sequence: TGTGCCAGCAGCTTAGTCTCAGGACAGGTCCAAACCGGGGAGCTGTTTTTT.

The V gene is TRBV5-5, the J gene TRBJ2-1, with 10 bases aligning to TRBD2. Germline trimming cut 4 bases from V and 8 bases from J; bases unmatched to any gene: 12. CDR3 length equals 16 residues. CDR1 is SGHKS and CDR2 is YYEKEE in the germline V gene (reference sequence). The CDR3 is CASSPPLKRGGDEQFF. The CDR3 DNA follows: TGTGCCAGCAGCCCCCCTTTGAAGCGGGGGGGCGATGAGCAGTTCTTC.

A word on this clonotype: A clone one base away is much larger, so this may be a read error. V is TRBV7-9 and J is TRBJ2-7; perhaps TRBD2 as D (5 bases). This CDR3 spans 13 amino acids. CDR1 SEHNR and CDR2 FQNEAQ come from the germline V gene (reference sequence). The V end lost 1 base, the J end lost 8 bases, and 12 bases lay between the germline ends. The CDR3 nucleotides are TGTGCCAGCAGCTTAGAATCCGGGGTCCAGCAGTACTTC. Amino acid sequence: CASSLESGVQQYF.

This clonotype was found a few times. The genes are TRBV12-3 or TRBV12-4 and TRBJ1-2; no definite D call. There are 11 residues in the CDR3. Trimming left V 6 bases short and J 5 bases short, with 7 bases between. The DNA for the CDR3 is TGTGCCAGCAGCCCGGATTATGGCTACACCTTC. It encodes CASSPDYGYTF.

The V call is TRBV7-2, the J call TRBJ2-3; D unclear. CDR1 and CDR2 from the germline V gene are SGHTA and FQGNSA. The CDR3 contains 15 residues. V was clipped by 5 bases and J by 4 bases, with 16 bases between them. In DNA form, the CDR3 reads TGTGCCAGCAGCCACACTTACACTCTAGCAGATACGCAGTATTTT. Translated, it gives CASSHTYTLADTQYF.

In this sample, this clonotype turned up a few times. The rearrangement uses TRBV7-2 and TRBJ1-1; D gene uncertain. The CDR3 sequence is 14 residues long. The germline CDR1 and CDR2 sequences are SGHTA and FQGNSA. V lost 5 bases and J 0 bases, leaving 10 bases between the germline ends. CDR3 amino acids: CASSPAGMNTEAFF. The CDR3 bases are TGTGCCAGCAGCCCAGCGGGCATGAACACTGAAGCTTTCTTT.

Here the CDR3 reads CASSLSGGAVDTQYF. DNA of the CDR3: TGTGCCAGCAGTTTAAGCGGGGGGGCCGTGGATACGCAGTATTTT. The chain is built from TRBV27 and TRBJ2-3; 10 positions match TRBD2. The CDR3 has 15 amino acids. Germline V gene data show CDR1 as MNHEY and CDR2 as SMNVEV (reference sequence). J lost 6 bases, V lost 2 bases, and 5 bases had no gene match.